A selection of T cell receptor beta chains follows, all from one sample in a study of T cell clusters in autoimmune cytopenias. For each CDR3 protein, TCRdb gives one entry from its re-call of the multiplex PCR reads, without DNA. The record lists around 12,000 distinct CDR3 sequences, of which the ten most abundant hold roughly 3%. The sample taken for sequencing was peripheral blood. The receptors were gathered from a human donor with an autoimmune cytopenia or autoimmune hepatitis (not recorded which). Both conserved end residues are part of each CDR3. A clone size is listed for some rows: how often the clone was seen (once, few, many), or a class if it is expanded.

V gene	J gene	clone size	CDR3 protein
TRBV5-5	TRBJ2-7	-	CASSLAGESYEQYF
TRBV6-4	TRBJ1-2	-	CASSLERGPTYGYTF
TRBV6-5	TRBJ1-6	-	CASTPRTAPNSPLHF
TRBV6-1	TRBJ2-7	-	CASRATSGRYPTHEQYF
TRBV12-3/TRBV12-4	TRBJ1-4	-	CASSSGTAIFEKLFF
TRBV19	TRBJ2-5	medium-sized	CASSRRQGGETQYF
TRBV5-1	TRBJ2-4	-	CASSREGRRDIQYF
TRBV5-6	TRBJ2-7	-	CASSLEGENYEQYF
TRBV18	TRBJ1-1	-	CASSPVRTEAFF
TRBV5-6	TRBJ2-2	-	CASSWGGNGELFF
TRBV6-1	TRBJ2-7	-	CASTTGGTSGRGHEQYF
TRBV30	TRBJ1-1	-	CAWSVGSFGTEAFF
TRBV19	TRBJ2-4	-	CASRATSGRWSKNIQYF
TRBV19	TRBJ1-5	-	CASSIRTGANQPQHF
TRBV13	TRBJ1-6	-	CASSLGLGTGGPNSPLHF
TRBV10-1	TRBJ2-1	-	CASSERDGGYNEQFF
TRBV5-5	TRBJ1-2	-	CASRVPGQGRGYTF
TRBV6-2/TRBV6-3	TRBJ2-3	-	CASSYTGLGSTDTQYF
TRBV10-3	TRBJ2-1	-	CATQDRIAEQFF
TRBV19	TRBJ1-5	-	CASSAPGQGTHSNQPQHF
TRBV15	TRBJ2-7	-	CATSTTTLGKPTTYEQYF
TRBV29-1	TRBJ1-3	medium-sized	CSVITYLSDREDGNTIYF
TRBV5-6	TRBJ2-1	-	CASSLEDPAGENEQFF
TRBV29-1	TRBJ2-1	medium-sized	CSAEGFGTRIYNEQFF
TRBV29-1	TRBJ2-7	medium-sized	CSVVPIRGYEQYF
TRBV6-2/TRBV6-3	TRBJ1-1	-	CASSSPGQGPRNTEAFF
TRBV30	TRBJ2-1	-	CAWRRTSGAGEQFF
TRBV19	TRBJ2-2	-	CASSIKRQGLNTGELFF
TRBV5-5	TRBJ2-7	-	CASSLVWTSSYEQYF
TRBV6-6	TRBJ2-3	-	CASSYGGVTDTQYF
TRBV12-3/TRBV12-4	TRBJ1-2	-	CASSFPPQSHGYTF
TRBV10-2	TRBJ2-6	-	CAIGRDRGPGANVLTF
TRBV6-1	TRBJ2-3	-	CASREGQGWVIRTDTQYF
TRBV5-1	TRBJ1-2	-	CASSFYGDYGYTF
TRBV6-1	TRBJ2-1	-	CASSEGIWEQFF
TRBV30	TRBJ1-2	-	CAWRKGFDGYTF
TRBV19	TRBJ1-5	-	CASSIDLSGVSNQPQHF
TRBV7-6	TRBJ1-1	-	CASSLDRGTEAFF
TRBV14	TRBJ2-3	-	CASNGGYTDTQYF
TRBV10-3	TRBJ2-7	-	CAITDRDRGSYEQYF
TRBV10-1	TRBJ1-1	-	CASSGDVDGRGTEAFF
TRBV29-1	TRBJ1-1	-	CSARDRGNLKAFF
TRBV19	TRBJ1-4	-	CASRGRTANEKLFF
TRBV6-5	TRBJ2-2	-	CASSPGLAGVYTGELFF
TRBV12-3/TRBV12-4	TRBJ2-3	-	CASSQLQGGDTQYF
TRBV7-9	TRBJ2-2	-	CASSSLATPTGELFF
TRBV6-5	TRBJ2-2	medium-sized	CASSYPPGQGMVGELFF
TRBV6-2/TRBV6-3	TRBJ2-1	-	CASSSTGTANNEQFF
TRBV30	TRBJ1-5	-	CAWSRGSYQPQHF
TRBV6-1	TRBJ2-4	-	CASSEGAKNIQYF
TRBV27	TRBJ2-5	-	CASSFALGGRETQYF